This T cell receptor beta chain was captured by sequencing in a study of OX40 agonist ivuxolimab in advanced cancers. Describing the broader study: Ivuxolimab was a fully human IgG2 agonistic monoclonal antibody targeting the costimulatory receptor OX40 (CD134). Partial responses were achieved by three dose-escalation patients, of whom one had hepatocellular carcinoma and two had cutaneous melanoma. In the dose-escalation cohort, around four fifths of patients were male, and the mean age was around 65 years with a range of roughly 20 to 80. The point of sequencing TCRbeta in the periphery was to test whether ivuxolimab changed TCR sequence diversity and drove clonal T-cell expansion. Patients were allowed to have had prior anti-PD-1, anti-PD-L1 or anti-CTLA-4 therapy, and 40% of the dose-escalation patients had previously received checkpoint inhibitors. Among the approximately 50 dose-escalation patients, some 20 had hepatocellular carcinoma, some 15 melanoma, 9 renal cell carcinoma and 9 head and neck cancer. Intravenous ivuxolimab was administered to patients every 2 weeks at six dose levels: 0.01, 0.1, 0.3, 1.5, 3 and 10 mg/kg. The paper covers the monotherapy dose-escalation part of the phase I ivuxolimab trial, which included N of about 56 patients.

Genomic DNA was isolated from the sorted cells so that the TCRbeta CDR3 region could be sequenced. The immunoSEQ Assay was used for sequencing of TCRbeta CDR3 regions. TCRdb mirrors the immuneACCESS table, restricted to in-frame sequences. Some clones are absent from its copies; in checked studies, under half trace to an unresolved V gene, and the reason for the others is unknown. The sample table contains around 140,000 clones; only one count was recorded for roughly nine tenths of them. The ten largest account for roughly 1.1% of the sample. Findings and caveats that apply to the study as a whole: At doses of 0.1 to 3.0 mg/kg, clonal expansion of both CD4+ and CD8+ blood T cells was observed from baseline to week 6. Low levels of normalized T-cell clonal expansion were also seen in some patients who did not respond. In the 0.1-3.0 mg/kg groups, partial responders were among the patients with the lowest normalized peripheral clonal expansion, particularly in CD8+ T cells. Which antigens the clonally expanded peripheral T cells were specific for was not determined. After ivuxolimab, CD8+ T cells had more expanded clones than CD4+ T cells on average.

With respect to this clone: There is no known antigen for this receptor. No much larger clone is present one base from it, and per-base qualities are unavailable.

The trial excluded patients who had a history of autoimmune disease or were on systemic immunosuppression. In every dose cohort, peripheral blood was drawn for TCR sequencing at baseline, cycle 4 day 1, and cycle 7 day 1. The samples were drawn from a first-in-human, open-label, multicenter phase I dose-escalation trial of ivuxolimab. Adults with locally advanced or metastatic melanoma, renal cell carcinoma, hepatocellular carcinoma or head and neck squamous cell carcinoma were enrolled in the trial. Before TCR sequencing, CD4+ and CD8+ T cells were separately sorted from peripheral blood. The junction carries 10 bases between V and J, which are trimmed by 6 bases and 7 bases respectively. In the germline V gene (reference sequence), CDR1 corresponds to LNHDA and CDR2 to SQIVND. The CDR3, from cysteine to phenylalanine, totals 13 residues. Only CDR3 DNA remains: 39 bases, in frame from the first base.

The origin of this receptor is an adult with an advanced solid tumor such as melanoma, head and neck, liver or kidney cancer. This chain joins TRBV19 to TRBJ1-6; the D gene identity is not certain. The sample here was CD4+ or CD8+ T cells sorted from blood, taken in a trial of the OX40 agonist ivuxolimab. The CDR3 reads as follows: CASRGRTNSPLHF. The base sequence is TGTGCCAGTAGGGGCAGAACCAATTCACCCCTCCACTTT.